This T cell receptor (beta chain) was captured by sequencing in a study of blood T cell repertoires in COVID-19. In the study overall: Samples taken during acute and convalescent COVID-19 were collected in the United States, Italy and Spain. T cells, B-cell-depleted T cells, or PBMCs provided the cDNA or gDNA that served as material.

Followed longitudinally, the Seattle patients had been enrolled during active infection. Regarding this clone: A read error may account for a junction end that differs from germline.

This CDR3 contains 14 residues. Germline-derived CDR1 and CDR2 are KGHSH and LQKENI. In the authors' methods: How many nucleated cells were present was estimated from reference gene primer amplification. Clones were sequenced by immunoSEQ multiplex PCR, and TCRdb holds only the in-frame ones, with some missing. V, J and clone size are taken as reported in that table, and D and trimming were inferred from the DNA itself. The sample lists about 480,000 clones, around 88% occurring once. The sequenced sample was peripheral blood. The TCR sequence derives from a woman between 50 and 59 years old with COVID-19, enrolled during active disease. V usage is TRBV18 and J usage is TRBJ1-6; possible D gene TRBD1, 6 bases. Here the CDR3 DNA reads TGTGCCAGCTCACCGGGACAATCGCTCCAAGGCGTTTCGTTT. Amino acids: CASSPGQSLQGVSF.